This T cell receptor (beta chain) was found in a study of T-cell memory formation after mild COVID-19. Whole-study results and caveats: CM and EM subsets held most contracting CD4+ clones; EMRA held CD8+ ones. Day 15 to 85 contracting clones showed balanced CD4/CD8; later expanders leaned CD4+.

Note on this clonotype: Its antigen is still unknown.

Researchers used 5'RACE with constant-segment primers to make TCR alpha and TCR beta cDNA libraries that carry sample barcodes and UMIs. A single record per CDR3 protein comes from TCRdb applying MiXCR to the 5' RACE reads. Of fewer than 400,000 distinct CDR3 sequences listed, over 10% are singletons. Germline CDR1 is SEHNR and CDR2 is FQNEAQ (reference sequence). Trimming pared 2 bases from V and 7 bases from J, leaving 14 bases between. This CDR3 is built from 14 residues. The source of this sequence is a man in his late teens or twenties who had mild COVID-19 (a few samples of this study predate the infection). Cell type and time point are not known. The chain combines TRBV7-9 with TRBJ1-1; D remains unclear. Sequencing was done on a sample of PBMCs or a T cell subset sorted from them (not recorded which). The CDR3 bases are TGTGCCAGCAGCTTAAACCCGGACGGACGTGAAGCTTTCTTT. It encodes CASSLNPDGREAFF.